What follows is one T cell receptor (beta chain) and its context. Its specificity is not known. The CDR3 has 14 amino acids. The germline V gene has CDR1 MNHEY and CDR2 SMNVEV (reference sequence). Trimming took 5 bases from V and 6 from J, leaving 14 bases between them. The data derive from a study of T cell responses to AZD1222 COVID-19 vaccine. Overall study results and limits: White British ancestry dominated among donors, who included more females, and clonal diversity was possibly underestimated. Close to half of all spike-specific TCRs reportedly target regions of the variants that are unmutated.

The repertoire was sequenced with immunoSEQ multiplex PCR; TCRdb's copy has only in-frame clones and lacks some. The sample holds about 110,000 clones, 70% to 90% seen once. This clonotype was obtained from an adult in good health. The chain employs TRBV27 and TRBJ1-5, with D possibly being TRBD1 (6 bases). The sequencing used peripheral blood, collected on day 0 of AZD1222 vaccination. CDR3 nucleotides: TGTGCCAGCAGTACCCAGGACAGTCTTCAGCCCCAGCATTTT. It translates to CASSTQDSLQPQHF.